A selection of T cell receptor beta chains follows, all from one sample in a study of blood T cell repertoires in COVID-19. TCRdb keeps only in-frame clones here, not all; method: immunoSEQ multiplex PCR. This table has some 130,000 clones, about 87% appearing once. Sequencing input: peripheral blood. Receptors originate from a man aged 50 to 60 with acute or convalescent COVID-19. CDR3s include the opening cysteine and the closing phenylalanine or tryptophan. D genes are given only for firm matches. Expanded clones are given a class, and other clones once, few, many or no size at all.

d_gene	v_gene	j_gene	abundance	CDR3nt	CDR3aa
TRBD2	TRBV6-2/TRBV6-3	TRBJ2-3	few	TGTGCCAGCAGTCCACCGGGACTAGGCACAGATACGCAGTATTTT	CASSPPGLGTDTQYF
TRBD1	TRBV7-9	TRBJ1-3	-	TGTGCCAGCAGCTCGCAACAGGGGGGAAACACCATATATTTT	CASSSQQGGNTIYF
-	TRBV12-5	TRBJ1-1	-	TGTGCTAGTGGTGGCATCACTGAAGCTTTCTTT	CASGGITEAFF
-	TRBV14	TRBJ2-3	-	TGTGCCAGCAGCCAAGATTCGAGCGGGCACGATGGAGATACGCAGTATTTT	CASSQDSSGHDGDTQYF
TRBD1	TRBV7-6	TRBJ2-5	-	TGTGCCAGCAGTTCAGGGTGGGCAGGGGGACAAGAGACCCAGTACTTC	CASSSGWAGGQETQYF
-	TRBV5-4	TRBJ2-1	-	TGTGCCAGCAGCCCCCGGCGAAGGGGTGACAATGAGCAGTTCTTC	CASSPRRRGDNEQFF
-	TRBV5-5	TRBJ2-7	-	TGTGCCAGCAGCTTGGGGGTACAGGGGCAGTACTTC	CASSLGVQGQYF
TRBD1	TRBV11-3	TRBJ2-1	-	TGTGCCAGCAGCTTAGGGCAGGGGGCCGACAATGAGCAGTTCTTC	CASSLGQGADNEQFF
TRBD2	TRBV5-1	TRBJ2-2	few	TGCGCCAGCAGCCCAGGAGGACTAGCGGGACTTAACACCGGGGAGCTGTTTTTT	CASSPGGLAGLNTGELFF
TRBD1	TRBV28	TRBJ2-1	-	TGTGCCAGCAGGCCCCGGGACAGGGCCCCCTATGAGCAGTTCTTC	CASRPRDRAPYEQFF
-	TRBV5-1	TRBJ1-1	-	TGCGCCAGCAGCGGGGACATTCTCATGAACACTGAAGCTTTCTTT	CASSGDILMNTEAFF
TRBD1	TRBV19	TRBJ1-2	-	TGTGCCAGTAGTATATCCAGGACAGGGCGGCGCTATGGCTACACCTTC	CASSISRTGRRYGYTF
-	TRBV6-4	TRBJ1-1	-	TGTGCCAGCAGGAGGTCTGGTGGCAGGAACACTGAAGCTTTCTTT	CASRRSGGRNTEAFF
TRBD1	TRBV4-2	TRBJ1-2	-	TGTGCCAGCAGCCAAGATCTAGGGACAGGCGCTAACTATGGCTACACCTTC	CASSQDLGTGANYGYTF
-	TRBV2	TRBJ1-1	few	TGTGCCAGCACCCCGGGACACGCCACTGAAGCTTTCTTT	CASTPGHATEAFF
-	TRBV9	TRBJ1-4	-	TGTGCCAGCAGCCATTCAGGGCAAAGTAATGAAAAACTGTTTTTT	CASSHSGQSNEKLFF
-	TRBV28	TRBJ1-2	few	TGTGCCAGCAGCTTCAGGGGCATCTATGGCTACACCTTC	CASSFRGIYGYTF
-	TRBV6-4	TRBJ1-6	-	TGTGCCAGCAGTGACTCCCCTGGCCTTCCCCTCCACTTT	CASSDSPGLPLHF
-	TRBV7-9	TRBJ1-3	-	TGTGCCACCGACAGAGGAAACACCATATATTTT	CATDRGNTIYF
TRBD2	TRBV29-1	TRBJ2-1	once	TGCAGCGTTGAAGATCAAGGACTAGTTTACAATGAGCAGTTCTTC	CSVEDQGLVYNEQFF
-	TRBV28	TRBJ2-2	-	TGTGCCAGCATCACCGGGACTCTCACCGGGGAGCTGTTTTTT	CASITGTLTGELFF
-	TRBV5-6	TRBJ2-3	-	TGTGCCAGCAGCCTTAGGGGGGGCATGGATACGCAGTATTTT	CASSLRGGMDTQYF
-	TRBV10-3	TRBJ2-1	once	TGTGCCATCAGTGCCTCAGGGGCAACCTACAATGAGCAGTTCTTC	CAISASGATYNEQFF
-	TRBV7-2	TRBJ1-5	-	TGTGCCAGCAGCTTAGTAATTGGGCCACAGCCCCAGCATTTT	CASSLVIGPQPQHF
TRBD1	TRBV6-6	TRBJ1-2	-	TGTGCCAGCAGTTACCCCACCGGGACAGGGAACGGCTACACCTTC	CASSYPTGTGNGYTF
-	TRBV11-2	TRBJ2-3	-	TGTGCCACCTCGTCCGCCCTATCAGATACGCAGTATTTT	CATSSALSDTQYF
-	TRBV23-1	TRBJ2-7	-	TGCGCCAGCAGTCAATCGGAGGGGGCAGTTCTCGAAGAGCAGTACTTC	CASSQSEGAVLEEQYF
-	TRBV5-1	TRBJ1-1	-	TGCGCCAGCAGCCTTTCCTTACAGGTGAACACTGAAGCTTTCTTT	CASSLSLQVNTEAFF
-	TRBV5-5	TRBJ1-3	-	TGTGCCAGCAGCTTGGAGCGGCCCCTCTCTGGAAACACCATATATTTT	CASSLERPLSGNTIYF
-	TRBV7-9	TRBJ1-1	-	TGTGCCAGCAGAGGGGGACCTAACGCTGAAGCTTTCTTT	CASRGGPNAEAFF
-	TRBV18	TRBJ2-3	-	TGTGCCAGCTTTGATAGAGATACGCAGTATTTT	CASFDRDTQYF
-	TRBV6-2/TRBV6-3	TRBJ1-5	-	TGTGCCAGCAGTTACTCCACAGTGGGCCAGCCCCAGCATTTT	CASSYSTVGQPQHF
TRBD1	TRBV10-3	TRBJ2-3	-	TGTGCCATCAGTGCAGGGGGCCGTTCCCCAGATACGCAGTATTTT	CAISAGGRSPDTQYF
-	TRBV4-1	TRBJ1-6	-	TGCGCCAGCAGCCAAGATACGACTGATATAATATTTGGGTCACCCCTCCACTTT	CASSQDTTDIIFGSPLHF
-	TRBV28	TRBJ1-2	-	TGTGCCACCTCAATGGAGGTTGGGGGCTACACCTTC	CATSMEVGGYTF
TRBD1	TRBV19	TRBJ1-4	-	TGTGCCAGTAGCTACCGATGGGGGACAGCCTCCGAAAAACTGTTTTTT	CASSYRWGTASEKLFF
-	TRBV9	TRBJ1-4	-	TGTGCCAGCAGCGTAGGGACAGCCTCTAATGAAAAACTGTTTTTT	CASSVGTASNEKLFF
TRBD1	TRBV6-1	TRBJ1-1	-	TGTGCCAGCAGTGAATCCCGACGACAGGGTTGGGACACTGAAGCTTTCTTT	CASSESRRQGWDTEAFF
-	TRBV6-5	TRBJ1-1	-	TGTGCCAGCAGTTACTCGAGCGGGGTTACTGAAGCTTTCTTT	CASSYSSGVTEAFF
-	TRBV5-8	TRBJ1-6	-	TGTGCCAGCAGCACAGACAGAGCGAATTCACCCCTCCACTTT	CASSTDRANSPLHF
-	TRBV5-6	TRBJ1-4	-	TGTGCCAGCAGGCGGTGGGGCCAGGTGACAACTAATGAAAAACTGTTTTTT	CASRRWGQVTTNEKLFF
-	TRBV28	TRBJ2-1	-	TGTGCCAGCACCCCCGGCAGGACTGATGAGCAGTTCTTC	CASTPGRTDEQFF
-	TRBV4-1	TRBJ1-2	-	TGCGCCAGCAGCCAACGAGGCCAGGGCCCCAATGGGAATAATGGCTACACCTTC	CASSQRGQGPNGNNGYTF
TRBD1	TRBV7-3	TRBJ2-2	-	TGTGCCAGCAGCTTACAGGGGGCTTCGAACACCGGGGAGCTGTTTTTT	CASSLQGASNTGELFF
TRBD1	TRBV30	TRBJ1-2	-	TGTGCCTTCGGTCGGGGGGGACAGGGTCGCTATGGCTACACCTTC	CAFGRGGQGRYGYTF
TRBD2	TRBV6-1	TRBJ2-1	-	TGTGCCAGCAGTGAAAGGGGATTAGCGGGGGCCGTAAGCTCCTACAATGAGCAGTTCTTC	CASSERGLAGAVSSYNEQFF
-	TRBV20-1	TRBJ2-1	-	TGCAGTGCTAGTAGGCTAGTTAGGAATGAGCAGTTCTTC	CSASRLVRNEQFF
-	TRBV2	TRBJ1-2	once	TGTGCCGCTCCGGGTAACAGGGCTAACTATGGCTACACCTTC	CAAPGNRANYGYTF
TRBD1	TRBV14	TRBJ1-4	-	TGTGCCAGCAGCACAGGACAGGGAGCGCCTAATGAAAAACTGTTTTTT	CASSTGQGAPNEKLFF
-	TRBV27	TRBJ1-4	-	TGTGCCAGCAGCCCGGGAAGTTCTAATGAAAAACTGTTTTTT	CASSPGSSNEKLFF
-	TRBV5-1	TRBJ2-1	-	TGCGCCAGCAGCTTGGCGAGGAATGAGCAGTTCTTC	CASSLARNEQFF
TRBD2	TRBV15	TRBJ2-5	-	TGTGCCACCAGCAGGACCCTAGTAGCGGGAGGCGGAGAGGAGACCCAGTACTTC	CATSRTLVAGGGEETQYF
-	TRBV5-1	TRBJ2-7	-	TGCGCCAGCAGCTCGCGACAGGAGTCCTACGAGCAGTACTTC	CASSSRQESYEQYF
-	TRBV6-5	TRBJ2-7	few	TGTGCCAGCAGGAGGGGGATCACCTACGAGCAGTACTTC	CASRRGITYEQYF